This TCR beta chain was sequenced for a study of blood T cells in healthy people across ages (dated by TCRdb to between 2014 and 2017). Background on the whole study: In model experiments, template switching captured roughly one uniquely barcoded TCR beta cDNA molecule for every two T cells. Donors of different ages were randomly distributed across sequencing lanes to avoid experimental bias. The study measured age-related changes in TCR beta repertoire diversity using deep sequencing normalized with unique cDNA molecular identifiers. The donors were divided into four age groups: young (average about 16 years), middle-aged (around 37), aged (about 60) and long-lived (about 84). For two donors (one aged 18 to 29 and one aged 80 or older), the study analyzed two additional independent replicas of 1 million unique cDNA reads from the same blood draw. The study at large found these results: Conclusive comparison of naive and antigen-experienced compartments was prevented by the profiling of bulk unsorted PBMCs. Observed TCR beta diversity per million T cells fell roughly linearly with age, and a significant reduction was already apparent by age approximately 40. The long-lived group showed more naive CD4+ T cells, fewer expanded clones and increased TCR diversity than the aged group, suggesting age selection. Because the CMV infection status of the donors was unknown, age-related changes in expanded clonotypes may potentially have been confounded. There was a strong correlation between observed TCR beta diversity and the percentage of naive T cells measured by flow cytometry. Estimates of total diversity from one million sequenced T cells were regarded as lower bounds and underestimates.

The CDR1 and CDR2 encoded by the germline V gene are ENHRY and SYGVKD. The CDR3 covers 15 residues, taking in both the cysteine and the phenylalanine. The CDR3 DNA has 45 bases and is translated from base 1. V gives up 3 bases and J gives up 3 bases, and the segment between their germline ends measures 14 bases. In regard to this clonotype: It has no known antigen specificity. Base qualities are not provided; no much larger clone lies one nucleotide away.

Donors were 40 or so systemically healthy Caucasian individuals from Russia aged roughly 6 to 100 years. Each donor gave roughly 11 milliliters of peripheral blood, drawn into EDTA-treated Vacutainer tubes. PBMCs were isolated by Ficoll-Paque density-gradient centrifugation, with at least 7 million obtained per sample. Total RNA, at least 5.5 micrograms per sample, was extracted from PBMCs with Trizol reagent. For every donor, flow cytometry on a PBMC aliquot measured the percentage of naive CD45RAhigh/CD27high T cells. Libraries were built with 5' RACE. Data came from an Illumina HiSeq 2500. A second PCR of 7 to 11 cycles was performed with a sample-barcoded 5' primer and a J-beta primer mix. A template-switch 5' adaptor carrying 12 random nucleotides introduced a unique molecular identifier onto each TCR beta cDNA molecule. Each sample yielded at least 3 million CDR3-containing paired-end reads. First-strand cDNA was synthesized from all RNA with the Mint cDNA synthesis kit, primed by a TRBC-specific oligonucleotide. Following uracil-DNA glycosylase treatment, a first 18-cycle PCR with universal primers M1SS and BC2_uni_R was performed on all cDNA. The published analysis was carried out like this. Each sample was normalized by randomly selecting 1 million high-quality reads, each carrying a distinct molecular identifier. Instead of being binned into consensus sequences, reads that shared molecular identifiers were thrown out. MiTCR, with a Q25 quality threshold and the strictest error-elimination algorithm, was used for CDR3 identification, clonotype clustering and error correction. A nonparametric unseen species model using Euler transformation provided a lower-bound estimate of total TCR beta diversity. Starting from the raw public reads, TCRdb applied fastp trimming at Q25, assembled clones with MiXCR and retained in-frame beta chains. Rows are combined by CDR3 protein, so each entry shows the most common genes and DNA. The V and J calls and clone size are TCRdb's, not the authors'. For this sample the table gives 1.5 million or so distinct CDR3 sequences, of which 42% were detected only once. The ten largest clones represent under 8% of the sample.

The receptor comes from a woman aged 18-29 years in good health. This chain is built from TRBV10-3 and TRBJ2-5, and possibly TRBD1, on 5 matching bases. The material sequenced was blood. The DNA reads as follows: TGTGCCATCAGTGACGGTTGGCAGGGTGAAGAGACCCAGTACTTC. The translation is CAISDGWQGEETQYF.